The next 7 T cell receptor beta chains were all read from a single sample in a study of T cell responses to AZD1222 COVID-19 vaccine. Only in-frame clones appear in the TCRdb table, and some are missing; sequencing was by immunoSEQ multiplex PCR. This table has roughly 150,000 clones, roughly nine tenths appearing once. The sample in question was peripheral blood, obtained 28 days after the second AZD1222 dose. These receptors came from an adult who received the AZD1222 COVID-19 vaccine.

The gene calls are TRBV28 and TRBJ1-2; TRBD1 is a possible D gene (6 bases). Germline values: CDR1 MDHEN, CDR2 SYDVKM. Deletions cut 4 bases from V and 4 bases from J, with 19 bases between. The CDR3 runs 16 residues. The CDR3 nucleotides are TGTGCCAGCAGTTCACCTCAACGGGACAACCGCTATGGCTACACCTTC. Its protein product is CASSSPQRDNRYGYTF.

This clone was detected only once. The chain joins TRBV30 to TRBJ1-1, with no clear D. The CDR3 covers 13 residues. CDR1 GTSNPN and CDR2 SVGIG come from the germline V gene (reference sequence). The V end was cut by 0 bases, the J end by 7 bases, with 12 bases between. The chain's CDR3 is CAWSVQMVDEAFF. In nucleotides, the CDR3 is TGTGCCTGGAGTGTACAAATGGTCGATGAAGCTTTCTTT.

The chain employs TRBV27 and TRBJ1-1, with 10 bases lining up with TRBD1. The J segment lost 5 bases and the V segment lost 4 bases, leaving 1 base of the junction unmatched. Germline V CDR1 and CDR2: MNHEY, SMNVEV (reference sequence). The CDR3 totals 13 residues. CDR3 in amino acids: CASSSDRGTEAFF. In DNA, the CDR3 is TGTGCCAGCAGTTCGGACAGGGGGACTGAAGCTTTCTTT.

The chain employs TRBV6-1 and TRBJ1-4; D ambiguous. CDR1 is MNHNS and CDR2 is SASEGT in the germline V gene. The CDR3 sequence is 15 residues long. Trimming took off 1 base at V and 2 bases at J, with 8 bases between the two ends. This CDR3 is CASSEGAATNEKLFF. The CDR3 DNA sequence: TGTGCCAGCAGTGAAGGGGCGGCCACTAATGAAAAACTGTTTTTT.

CDR3 amino acids: CASKVADTLYGYTF. The CDR3 bases are TGTGCCAGTAAGGTGGCAGACACTCTCTATGGCTACACCTTC. The J gene is TRBJ1-2, the V gene TRBV19; D is unresolved. Deletions cut 7 bases from V and 4 bases from J, with 16 bases between. Germline loops: CDR1 LNHDA, CDR2 SQIVND (reference sequence). CDR3 length: 14 residues.

The gene calls are TRBV7-8 and TRBJ2-1; 7 positions agree with TRBD1. This CDR3 comprises 17 residues. The V gene end was trimmed by 2 bases and the J gene end by 4 bases; junction bases not matched to a gene: 11. Germline V gene data show CDR1 as SGHVS and CDR2 as FQNEAQ. CDR3 region: CASSLPTTGATYNEQFF. The CDR3 DNA follows: TGTGCCAGCAGCTTACCTACCACAGGGGCGACTTACAATGAGCAGTTCTTC.

This chain connects TRBV6-5 to TRBJ1-5; D unresolved. There are 13 residues in the CDR3. Germline V gene sequence: CDR1 MNHEY, CDR2 SVGAGI. V shed 8 bases and J shed 3 bases, with 11 bases lying between them. In nucleotides, the CDR3 is TGTGCCAGCGGGCCCGCGACCAATCAGCCCCAGCATTTT. It specifies CASGPATNQPQHF.